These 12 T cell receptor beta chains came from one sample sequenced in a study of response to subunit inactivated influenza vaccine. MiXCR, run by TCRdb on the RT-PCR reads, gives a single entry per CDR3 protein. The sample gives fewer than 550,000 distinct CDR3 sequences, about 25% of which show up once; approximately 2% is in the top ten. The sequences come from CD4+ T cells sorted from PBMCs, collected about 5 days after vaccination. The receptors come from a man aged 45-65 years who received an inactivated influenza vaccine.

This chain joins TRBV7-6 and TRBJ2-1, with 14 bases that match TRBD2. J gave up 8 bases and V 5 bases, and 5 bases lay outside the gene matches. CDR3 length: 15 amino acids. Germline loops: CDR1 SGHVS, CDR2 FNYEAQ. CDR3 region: CASSAGTSGRDEQFF. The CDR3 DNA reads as TGTGCCAGCAGCGCGGGGACTAGCGGGAGAGATGAGCAGTTCTTC.

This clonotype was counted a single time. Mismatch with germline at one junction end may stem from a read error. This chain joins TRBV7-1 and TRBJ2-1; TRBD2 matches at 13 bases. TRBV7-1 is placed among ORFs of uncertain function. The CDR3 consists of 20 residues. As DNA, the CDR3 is TGTGCCATCAGCTCCGCGCGACTAGCGGGAGGCTCTTTCTCCTACAATGAGCAGTTCTTC. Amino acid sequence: CAISSARLAGGSFSYNEQFF.

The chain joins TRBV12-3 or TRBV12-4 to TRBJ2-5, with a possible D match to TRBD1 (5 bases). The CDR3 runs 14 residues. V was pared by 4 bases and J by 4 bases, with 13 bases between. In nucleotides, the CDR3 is TGTGCCAGCAGTTCCCCCAGGGAAGGAGAGACCCAGTACTTC. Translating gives CASSSPREGETQYF.

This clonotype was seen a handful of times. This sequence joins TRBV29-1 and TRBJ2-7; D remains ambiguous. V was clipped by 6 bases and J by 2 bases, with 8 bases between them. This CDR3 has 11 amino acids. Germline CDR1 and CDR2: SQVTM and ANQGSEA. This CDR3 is CSVYGTYEQYF. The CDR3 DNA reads TGCAGCGTCTACGGTACCTACGAGCAGTACTTC.

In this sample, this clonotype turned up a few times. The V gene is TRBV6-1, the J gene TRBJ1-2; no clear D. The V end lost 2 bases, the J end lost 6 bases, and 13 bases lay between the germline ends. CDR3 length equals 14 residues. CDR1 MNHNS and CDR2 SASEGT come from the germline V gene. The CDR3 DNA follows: TGTGCCAGCAGTGAAATGTCCCAAACGGATGGCTACACCTTC. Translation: CASSEMSQTDGYTF.

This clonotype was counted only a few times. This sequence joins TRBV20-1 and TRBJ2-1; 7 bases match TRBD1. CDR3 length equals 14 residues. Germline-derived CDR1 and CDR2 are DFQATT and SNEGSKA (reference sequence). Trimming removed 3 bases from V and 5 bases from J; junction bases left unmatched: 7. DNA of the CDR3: TGCAGTGCTAGCGAGGGGGCGAACCACAATGAGCAGTTCTTC. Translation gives CSASEGANHNEQFF.

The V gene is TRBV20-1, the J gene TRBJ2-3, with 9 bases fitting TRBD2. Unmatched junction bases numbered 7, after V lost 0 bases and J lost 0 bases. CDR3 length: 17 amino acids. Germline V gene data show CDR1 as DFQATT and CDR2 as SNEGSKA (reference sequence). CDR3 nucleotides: TGCAGTGCTAGAGACGGCGGGAGGGCCGCCAGCACAGATACGCAGTATTTT. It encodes CSARDGGRAASTDTQYF.

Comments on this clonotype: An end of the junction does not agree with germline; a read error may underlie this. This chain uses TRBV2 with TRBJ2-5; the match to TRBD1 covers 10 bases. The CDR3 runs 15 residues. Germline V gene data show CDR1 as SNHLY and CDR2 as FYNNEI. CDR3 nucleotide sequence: TGTGCCAGCAGCGAAGGGACAGGGGAACAAGAGACCCAGTACTTC. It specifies CASSEGTGEQETQYF. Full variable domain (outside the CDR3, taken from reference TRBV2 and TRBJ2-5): EPEVTQTPSHQVTQMGQEVILRCVPISNHLYFYWYRQILGQKVEFLVSFYNNEISEKSEIFDDQFSVERPDGSNFTLKIRSTKLEDSAMYFCASSEGTGEQETQYFGPGTRLLVL.

The CDR3 reads CASSLARGGFNEAFF. The CDR3 coding sequence is TGTGCCAGCAGCTTAGCGAGAGGAGGGTTCAATGAAGCTTTCTTT. The V and J genes are TRBV7-6 and TRBJ1-1, with D unresolved. V was pared by 0 bases and J by 7 bases, with 15 bases between. The CDR3 runs 15 residues. Germline loops: CDR1 SGHVS, CDR2 FNYEAQ.

The CDR3 bases are TGTGCCAGCAGCTTTTCTCCAGGTTCTAATGAAAAACTGTTTTTT. Protein sequence: CASSFSPGSNEKLFF. This chain connects TRBV5-5 to TRBJ1-4; D call uncertain. Germline V gene sequence: CDR1 SGHKS, CDR2 YYEKEE (reference sequence). This CDR3 has 15 amino acids. V was pared by 2 bases and J by 3 bases, with 11 bases between.

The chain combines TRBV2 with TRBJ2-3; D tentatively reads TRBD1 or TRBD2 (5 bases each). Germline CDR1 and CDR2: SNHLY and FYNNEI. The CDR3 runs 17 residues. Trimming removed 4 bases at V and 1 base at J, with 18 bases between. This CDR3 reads CASSGTRDRRGTDTQYF. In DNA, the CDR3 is TGTGCCAGCAGTGGAACCCGGGACCGGCGGGGCACAGATACGCAGTATTTT.

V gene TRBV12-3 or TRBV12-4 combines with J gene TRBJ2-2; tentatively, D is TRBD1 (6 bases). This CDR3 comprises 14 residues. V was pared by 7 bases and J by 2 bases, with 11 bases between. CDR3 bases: TGTGCCAGCAATCCCGGGACAAACACCGGGGAGCTGTTTTTT. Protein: CASNPGTNTGELFF.